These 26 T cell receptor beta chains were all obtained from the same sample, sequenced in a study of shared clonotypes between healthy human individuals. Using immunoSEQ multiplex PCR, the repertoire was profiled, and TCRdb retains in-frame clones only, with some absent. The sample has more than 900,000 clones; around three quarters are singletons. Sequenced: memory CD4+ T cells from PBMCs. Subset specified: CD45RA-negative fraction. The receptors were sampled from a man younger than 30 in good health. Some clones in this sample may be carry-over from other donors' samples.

CDR3 sequence reads: CASSLFSGNNNEQFF. CDR3 DNA sequence: TGTGCCAGCAGCTTGTTTAGCGGGAATAACAATGAGCAGTTCTTC. The rearrangement links TRBV5-4 to TRBJ2-1; TRBD2 matches at 8 bases. Germline V CDR1 and CDR2: SGHNT, YYREEE (reference sequence). V lost 1 base, J lost 5 bases, and 5 bases stayed unmatched. The CDR3 covers 15 residues.

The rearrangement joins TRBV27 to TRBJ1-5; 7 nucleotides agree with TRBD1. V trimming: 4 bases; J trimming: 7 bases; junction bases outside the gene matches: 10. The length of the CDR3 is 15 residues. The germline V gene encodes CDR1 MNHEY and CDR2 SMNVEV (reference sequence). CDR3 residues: CASSSKRQGWQPQHF. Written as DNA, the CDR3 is TGTGCCAGCAGTTCCAAACGACAGGGTTGGCAGCCCCAGCATTTT.

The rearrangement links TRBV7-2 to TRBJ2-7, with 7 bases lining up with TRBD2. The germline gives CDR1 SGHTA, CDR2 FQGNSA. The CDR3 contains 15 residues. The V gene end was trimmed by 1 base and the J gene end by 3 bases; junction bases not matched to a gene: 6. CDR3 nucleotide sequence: TGTGCCAGCAGCTTAGAGTCTAGCGGCTACTACGAGCAGTACTTC. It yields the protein CASSLESSGYYEQYF.

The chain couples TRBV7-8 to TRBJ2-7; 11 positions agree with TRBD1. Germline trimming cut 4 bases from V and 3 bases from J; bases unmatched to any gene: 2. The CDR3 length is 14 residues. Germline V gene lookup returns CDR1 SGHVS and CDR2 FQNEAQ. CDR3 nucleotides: TGTGCCAGCAGCTCGGGACAGGGGGTCTACGAGCAGTACTTC. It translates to CASSSGQGVYEQYF.

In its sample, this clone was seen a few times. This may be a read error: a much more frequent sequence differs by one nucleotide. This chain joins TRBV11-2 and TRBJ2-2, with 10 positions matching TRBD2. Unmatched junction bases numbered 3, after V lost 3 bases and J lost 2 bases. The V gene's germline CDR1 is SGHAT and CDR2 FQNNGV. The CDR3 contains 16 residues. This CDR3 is CASSFTSGINTGELFF. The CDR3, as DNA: TGTGCCAGCAGCTTTACTAGCGGGATAAACACCGGGGAGCTGTTTTTT.

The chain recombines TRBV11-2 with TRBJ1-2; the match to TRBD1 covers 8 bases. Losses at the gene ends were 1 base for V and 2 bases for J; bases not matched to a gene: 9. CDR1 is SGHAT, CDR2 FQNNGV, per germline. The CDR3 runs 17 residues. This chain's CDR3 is CASSLVSGGASNYGYTF. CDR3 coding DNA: TGTGCCAGCAGCTTAGTCTCAGGGGGCGCTTCGAACTATGGCTACACCTTC.

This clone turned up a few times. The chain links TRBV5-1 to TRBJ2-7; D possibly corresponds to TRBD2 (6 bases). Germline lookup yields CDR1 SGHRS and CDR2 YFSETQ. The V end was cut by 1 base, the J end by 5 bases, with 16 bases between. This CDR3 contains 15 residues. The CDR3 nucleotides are TGCGCCAGCAGCTTGTCGTCTGGGAGGAGCGACGAGCAGTACTTC. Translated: CASSLSSGRSDEQYF.

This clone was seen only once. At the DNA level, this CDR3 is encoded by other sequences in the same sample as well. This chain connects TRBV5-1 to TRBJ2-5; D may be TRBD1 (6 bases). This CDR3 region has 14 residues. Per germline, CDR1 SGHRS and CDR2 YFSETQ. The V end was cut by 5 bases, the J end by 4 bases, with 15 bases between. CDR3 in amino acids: CASSLGGSGETQYF. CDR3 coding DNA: TGCGCCAGCAGTCTAGGGGGATCGGGAGAGACCCAGTACTTC.

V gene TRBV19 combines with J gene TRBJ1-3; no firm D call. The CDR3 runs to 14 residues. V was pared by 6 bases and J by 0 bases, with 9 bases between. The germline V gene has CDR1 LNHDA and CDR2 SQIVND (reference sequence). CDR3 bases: TGTGCCAGTAGCTTACGGAACTCTGGAAACACCATATATTTT. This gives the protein CASSLRNSGNTIYF. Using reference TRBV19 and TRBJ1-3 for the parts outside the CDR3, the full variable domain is DGGITQSPKYLFRKEGQNVTLSCEQNLNHDAMYWYRQDPGQGLRLIYYSQIVNDFQKGDIAEGYSVSREKKESFPLTVTSAQKNPTAFYLCASSLRNSGNTIYFGEGSWLTVV.

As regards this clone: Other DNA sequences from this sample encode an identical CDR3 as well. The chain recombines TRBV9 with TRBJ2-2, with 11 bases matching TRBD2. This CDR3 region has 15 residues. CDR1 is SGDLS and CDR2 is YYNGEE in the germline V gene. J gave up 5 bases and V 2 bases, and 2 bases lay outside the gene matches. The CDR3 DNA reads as TGTGCCAGCAGCGTGGTAGCGGGAGGGACCGGGGAGCTGTTTTTT. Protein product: CASSVVAGGTGELFF.

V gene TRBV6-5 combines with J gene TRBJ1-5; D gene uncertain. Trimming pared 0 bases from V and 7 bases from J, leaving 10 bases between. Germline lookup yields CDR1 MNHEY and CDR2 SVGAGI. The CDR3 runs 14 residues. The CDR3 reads CASSYSKVSQPQHF. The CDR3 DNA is TGTGCCAGCAGTTACTCCAAGGTTTCCCAGCCCCAGCATTTT.

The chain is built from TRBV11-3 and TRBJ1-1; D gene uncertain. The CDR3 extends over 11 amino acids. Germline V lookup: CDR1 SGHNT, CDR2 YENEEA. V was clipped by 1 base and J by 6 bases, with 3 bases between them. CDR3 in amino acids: CASSLGSEAFF. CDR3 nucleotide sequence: TGTGCCAGCAGCTTAGGGTCTGAAGCTTTCTTT.

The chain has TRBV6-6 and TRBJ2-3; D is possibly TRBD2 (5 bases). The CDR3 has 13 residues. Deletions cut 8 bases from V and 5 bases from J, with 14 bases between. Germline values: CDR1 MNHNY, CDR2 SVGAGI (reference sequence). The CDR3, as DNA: TGTGCCAGCGCCAGTGCGGCGGGAGATACGCAGTATTTT. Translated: CASASAAGDTQYF.

The CDR3 is CASSGLSLGLGYTF. The DNA of the CDR3 is TGTGCCAGCAGCGGACTCAGTTTGGGTTTGGGCTACACCTTC. The gene calls are TRBV9 and TRBJ1-2, with D unresolved. CDR1 and CDR2 from the germline V gene are SGDLS and YYNGEE. Trimming removed 3 bases at V and 8 bases at J, with 17 bases between. The CDR3 runs 14 residues. Based on the CDR3 plus reference TRBV9 and TRBJ1-2, the full variable domain is DSGVTQTPKHLITATGQRVTLRCSPRSGDLSVYWYQQSLDQGLQFLIQYYNGEERAKGNILERFSAQQFPDLHSELNLSSLELGDSALYFCASSGLSLGLGYTFGSGTRLTVV.

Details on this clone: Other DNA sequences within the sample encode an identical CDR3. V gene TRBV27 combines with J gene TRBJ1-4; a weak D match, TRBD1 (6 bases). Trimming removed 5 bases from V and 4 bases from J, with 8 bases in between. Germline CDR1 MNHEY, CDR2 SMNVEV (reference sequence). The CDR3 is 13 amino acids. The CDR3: CASSTGINEKLFF. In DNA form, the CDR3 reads TGTGCCAGCAGTACAGGGATTAATGAAAAACTGTTTTTT.

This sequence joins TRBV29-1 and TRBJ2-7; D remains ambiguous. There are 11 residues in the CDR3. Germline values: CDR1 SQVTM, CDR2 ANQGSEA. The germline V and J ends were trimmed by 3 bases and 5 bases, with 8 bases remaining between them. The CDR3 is CSVDGPNEQYF. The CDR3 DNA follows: TGCAGCGTTGATGGACCCAACGAGCAGTACTTC.

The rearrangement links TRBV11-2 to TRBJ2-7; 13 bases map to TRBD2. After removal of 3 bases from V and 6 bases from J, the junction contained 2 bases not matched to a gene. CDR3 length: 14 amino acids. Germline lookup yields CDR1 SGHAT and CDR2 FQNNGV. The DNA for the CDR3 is TGTGCCAGCAGCTTCGGACTAGCGGGAGCCGAGCAGTACTTC. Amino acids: CASSFGLAGAEQYF.

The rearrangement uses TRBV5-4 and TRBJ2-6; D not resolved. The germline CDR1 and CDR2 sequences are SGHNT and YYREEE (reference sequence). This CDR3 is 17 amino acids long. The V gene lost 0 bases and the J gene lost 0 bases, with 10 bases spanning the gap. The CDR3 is CASSLEAHRSGANVLTF. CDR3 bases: TGTGCCAGCAGCTTGGAGGCCCACCGCTCTGGGGCCAACGTCCTGACTTTC.

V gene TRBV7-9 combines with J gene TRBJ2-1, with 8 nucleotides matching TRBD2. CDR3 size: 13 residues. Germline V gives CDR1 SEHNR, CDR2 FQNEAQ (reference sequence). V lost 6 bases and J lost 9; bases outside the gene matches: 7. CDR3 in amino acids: CASRDLAGGEQFF. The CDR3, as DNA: TGTGCCAGCAGGGACCTAGCGGGCGGTGAGCAGTTCTTC.

CDR3 sequence (DNA): TGTGCCAGCAAAACTGGGGCTAACACCGGGGAGCTGTTTTTT. It specifies CASKTGANTGELFF. This chain connects TRBV28 to TRBJ2-2, with D perhaps matching TRBD1 (5 bases). The V and J ends lost 7 bases and 2 bases respectively, with 11 bases between them. CDR1 and CDR2 from the germline V gene are MDHEN and SYDVKM. The CDR3 length is 14 residues.

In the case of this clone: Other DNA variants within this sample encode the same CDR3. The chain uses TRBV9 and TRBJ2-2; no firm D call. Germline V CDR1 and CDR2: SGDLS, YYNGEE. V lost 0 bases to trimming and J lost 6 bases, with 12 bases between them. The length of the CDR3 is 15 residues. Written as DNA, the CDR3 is TGTGCCAGCAGCGTAGTTGTGGGGTTCGCCGGGGAGCTGTTTTTT. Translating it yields CASSVVVGFAGELFF. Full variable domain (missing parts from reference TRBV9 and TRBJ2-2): DSGVTQTPKHLITATGQRVTLRCSPRSGDLSVYWYQQSLDQGLQFLIQYYNGEERAKGNILERFSAQQFPDLHSELNLSSLELGDSALYFCASSVVVGFAGELFFGEGSRLTVL.

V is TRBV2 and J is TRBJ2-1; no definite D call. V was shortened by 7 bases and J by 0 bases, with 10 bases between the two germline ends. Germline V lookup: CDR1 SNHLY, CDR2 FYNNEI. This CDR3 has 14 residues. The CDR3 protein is CASNSADSYNEQFF. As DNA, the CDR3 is TGTGCCAGCAATTCGGCTGACTCCTACAATGAGCAGTTCTTC.

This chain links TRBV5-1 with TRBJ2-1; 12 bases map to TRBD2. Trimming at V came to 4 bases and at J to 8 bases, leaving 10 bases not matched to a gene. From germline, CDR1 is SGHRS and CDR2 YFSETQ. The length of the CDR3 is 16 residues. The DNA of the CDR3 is TGCGCCAGCAGCCCCAGACTAGCGGGAGTGAGTCATGAGCAGTTCTTC. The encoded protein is CASSPRLAGVSHEQFF.

CDR3 in DNA: TGCGCCAGCAGCTACGAAAGCAACGGGGGGAGGCACGAGCAGTACTTC. This codes for CASSYESNGGRHEQYF. J is TRBJ2-7 and V is TRBV4-1; 7 positions match TRBD2. This CDR3 has 16 residues. The ends lost 5 bases at V and 5 bases at J; junction bases unmatched: 15. From germline, CDR1 is MGHRA and CDR2 YSYEKL.

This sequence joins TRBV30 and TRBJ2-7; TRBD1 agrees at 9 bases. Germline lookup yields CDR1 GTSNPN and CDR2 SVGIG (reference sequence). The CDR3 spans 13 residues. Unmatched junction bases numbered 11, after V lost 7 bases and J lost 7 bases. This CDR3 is CAYDSLGQGEQYF. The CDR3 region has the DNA TGTGCCTACGACTCTCTCGGACAGGGGGAGCAGTACTTC.

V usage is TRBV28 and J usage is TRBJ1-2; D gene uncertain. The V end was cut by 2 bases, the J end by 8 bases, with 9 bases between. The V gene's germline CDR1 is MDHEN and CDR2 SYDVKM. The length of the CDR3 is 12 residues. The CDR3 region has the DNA TGTGCCAGCAGTTTACGGAGCCGGGGCTACACCTTC. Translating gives CASSLRSRGYTF.